This T cell receptor (beta chain) was captured by sequencing in a study of shared clonotypes between healthy human individuals. For the study at large: Participating donors consisted of a couple of women and a few men aged 18 to 49.

This CDR3 comprises 16 residues. Germline values: CDR1 SGHVS, CDR2 FNYEAQ. V dropped 2 bases and J dropped 4; count of bases not matched to a gene: 8. CD45RO-negative cells were positively selected for CCR7, leaving out terminally differentiated effector memory CD45RA+ cells. Generated by immunoSEQ multiplex PCR, the TCRdb table keeps only in-frame clones and is missing some. The sample contains around 2,000,000 clones, about 95% of which appear only once. Study outcomes and limitations: Several donors held about 5.1% of naive CD4 clonotypes in common. Some clonotypes were shared by all four sorted-subset donors, while others were not shared. The non-shared ones had lower generation probabilities than the shared ones.

With respect to this clone: The antigen remains unidentified.

The clonotype originates from a man aged 18 to 30 in good health. Sequenced material: naive CD8+ T cells sorted from blood. This chain connects TRBV7-6 to TRBJ2-5; TRBD2 agrees at 9 bases. The DNA of the CDR3 is TGTGCCAGCAGCTTACAGGGACTAGCTCCCGGAGAGACCCAGTACTTC. Protein: CASSLQGLAPGETQYF.